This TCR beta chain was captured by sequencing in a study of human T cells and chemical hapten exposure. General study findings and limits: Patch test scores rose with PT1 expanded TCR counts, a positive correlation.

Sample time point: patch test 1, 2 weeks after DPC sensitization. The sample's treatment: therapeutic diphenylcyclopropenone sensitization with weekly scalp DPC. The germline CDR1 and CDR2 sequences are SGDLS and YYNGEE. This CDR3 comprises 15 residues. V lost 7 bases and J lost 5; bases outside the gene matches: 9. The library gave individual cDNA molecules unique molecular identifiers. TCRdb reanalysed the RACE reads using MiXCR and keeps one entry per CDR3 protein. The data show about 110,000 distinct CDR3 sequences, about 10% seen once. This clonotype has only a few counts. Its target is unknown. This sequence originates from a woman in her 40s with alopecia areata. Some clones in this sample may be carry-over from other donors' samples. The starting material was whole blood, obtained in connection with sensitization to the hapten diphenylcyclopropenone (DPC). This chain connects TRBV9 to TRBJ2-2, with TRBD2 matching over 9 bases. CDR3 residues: CASRTGTSGTGELFF. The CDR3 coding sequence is TGTGCCAGCCGCACTGGTACTAGCGGGACCGGGGAGCTGTTTTTT. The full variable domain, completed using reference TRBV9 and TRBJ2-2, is DSGVTQTPKHLITATGQRVTLRCSPRSGDLSVYWYQQSLDQGLQFLIQYYNGEERAKGNILERFSAQQFPDLHSELNLSSLELGDSALYFCASRTGTSGTGELFFGEGSRLTVL.